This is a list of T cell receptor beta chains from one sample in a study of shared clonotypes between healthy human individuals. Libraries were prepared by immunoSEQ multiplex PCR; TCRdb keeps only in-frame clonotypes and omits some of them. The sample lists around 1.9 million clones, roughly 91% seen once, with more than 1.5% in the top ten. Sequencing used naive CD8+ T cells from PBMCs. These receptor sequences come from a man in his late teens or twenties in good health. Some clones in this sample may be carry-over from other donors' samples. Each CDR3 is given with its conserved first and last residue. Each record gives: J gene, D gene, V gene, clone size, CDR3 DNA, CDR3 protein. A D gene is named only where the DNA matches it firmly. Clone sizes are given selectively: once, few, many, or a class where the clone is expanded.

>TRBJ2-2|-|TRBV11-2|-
TGTGCCAGCAGACCCGGGGCAGGGGCGGGCGGGGAGCTGTTTTTT
CASRPGAGAGGELFF
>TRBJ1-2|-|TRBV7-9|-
TGTGCCAGCAGCTTTGGGGACGGCTACACCTTC
CASSFGDGYTF
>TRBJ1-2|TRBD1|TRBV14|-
TGTGCCAGCAGCATCACAGGGGGTCCCTATGGCTACACCTTC
CASSITGGPYGYTF
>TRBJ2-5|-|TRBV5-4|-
TGTGCCAGCAGAAATTGGGCTCTGGGAGAAGAGACCCAGTACTTC
CASRNWALGEETQYF
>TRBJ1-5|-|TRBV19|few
TGTGCCACGGCGGGGTCTGCTAGCAATCAGCCCCAGCATTTT
CATAGSASNQPQHF
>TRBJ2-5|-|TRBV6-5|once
TGTGCCAGCAGTTTCTCGCGGGCGTGGGAGACCCAGTACTTC
CASSFSRAWETQYF
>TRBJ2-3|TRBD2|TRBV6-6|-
TGTGCCATCAGCGGGAGGGTAGGCACAGATACGCAGTATTTT
CAISGRVGTDTQYF
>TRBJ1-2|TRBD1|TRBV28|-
TGTGCCAGCAGACAGACAGGGCTCGGGGTGGGCGGCTACACCTTC
CASRQTGLGVGGYTF
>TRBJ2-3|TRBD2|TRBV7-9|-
TGTGCCAGCAGCAGCCTAGCGGGGGGTCGGGCAGATACGCAGTATTTT
CASSSLAGGRADTQYF
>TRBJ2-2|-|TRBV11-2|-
TGTGCCAGCAGATCCCGAGGCGGGGAGCTGTTTTTT
CASRSRGGELFF
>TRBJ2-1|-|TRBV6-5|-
TGTGCCAGCAGTTTCGTTAACAGCGGTGAGCAGTTCTTC
CASSFVNSGEQFF
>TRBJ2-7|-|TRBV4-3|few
TGCGCCAGCAGCCAAGGATCAGGGGCCTACGAGCAGTACTTC
CASSQGSGAYEQYF
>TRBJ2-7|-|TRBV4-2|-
TGTGCCAGCAGCCAACAAACGGCCCCCGCGCGGACCTACGAGCAGTACTTC
CASSQQTAPARTYEQYF
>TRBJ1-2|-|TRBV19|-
TGTGCCAGTAGTACGCTCCCCGTTACGTATGGCTACACCTTC
CASSTLPVTYGYTF
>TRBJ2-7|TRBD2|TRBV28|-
TGTGCCAGCAGTCGCACTAGCGGGGGCTACGAGCAGTACTTC
CASSRTSGGYEQYF
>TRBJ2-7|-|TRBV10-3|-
TGTGCCACTGGGGATTTGGGGGTAGTGGGGCTCGAGCAGTACTTC
CATGDLGVVGLEQYF
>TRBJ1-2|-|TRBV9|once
TGTGCCAGCAGCGTAGCTAGTACAGGGTTGAACTATGGCTACACCTTC
CASSVASTGLNYGYTF
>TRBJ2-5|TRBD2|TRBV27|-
TGTGCCAGCAGTTCACTAGCGGGAGATGTAGAGAAAGAGACCCAGTACTTC
CASSSLAGDVEKETQYF
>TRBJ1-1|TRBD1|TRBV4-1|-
TGCGCCAGCAGCCGAGGGACAGCGAACACTGAAGCTTTCTTT
CASSRGTANTEAFF
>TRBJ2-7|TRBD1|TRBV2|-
TGTGCCAGCAGGACAGGGTCTTACGAGCAGTACTTC
CASRTGSYEQYF
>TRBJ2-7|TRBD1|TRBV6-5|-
TGTGCCAGCAGTTATAGCTTTGGGACAGGGGAAGTCGAGCAGTACTTC
CASSYSFGTGEVEQYF
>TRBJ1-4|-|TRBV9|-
TGTGCCAGCAGCCCAAGTTCCGCCCTTGGCGAAAAACTGTTTTTT
CASSPSSALGEKLFF
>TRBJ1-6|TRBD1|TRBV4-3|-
TGCGCCAGCAGCCAAGAGACAGGGGTATCACCCCTCCACTTT
CASSQETGVSPLHF
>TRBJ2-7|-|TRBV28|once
TGTGCCAGCACTAGTTGGTGGGGGGAAGTCACCTACGAGCAGTACTTC
CASTSWWGEVTYEQYF
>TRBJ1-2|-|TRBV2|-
TGTGCCAGCAGGGGGGCCTCCCAGAACTATGGCTACACCTTC
CASRGASQNYGYTF